The source of this T cell receptor (beta chain) is a study of OX40 agonist ivuxolimab in advanced cancers. Study-level information: Each patient was given ivuxolimab into a vein every 2 weeks, at 0.01 to 10 mg/kg. Overall study findings and caveats: Expanded clones were, on average, more numerous among CD8+ T cells than CD4+.

With regard to this clone: Its matching antigen is unknown.

Libraries were prepared by immunoSEQ multiplex PCR; TCRdb keeps only in-frame clonotypes and omits some of them. The sample has around 63,000 clones; 80% to 90% are singletons. This CDR3 comprises 13 residues. In germline, CDR1 is LNHDA, CDR2 SQIVND (reference sequence). The junction had 7 bases not matched to a gene; V was cut back by 7 bases and J by 9 bases. Autoimmune disease history or systemic immunosuppression led to patients being barred. V is TRBV19 and J is TRBJ2-2; 8 nucleotides line up with TRBD2. Sample: CD4+ or CD8+ T cells sorted from blood, taken in a trial of the OX40 agonist ivuxolimab. This receptor was taken from an adult with an advanced solid tumor such as melanoma, head and neck, liver or kidney cancer. The DNA for the CDR3 is TGTGCCAGTATAAGCCTAGCGGGTCGGGAGCTGTTTTTT. This sequence encodes CASISLAGRELFF.